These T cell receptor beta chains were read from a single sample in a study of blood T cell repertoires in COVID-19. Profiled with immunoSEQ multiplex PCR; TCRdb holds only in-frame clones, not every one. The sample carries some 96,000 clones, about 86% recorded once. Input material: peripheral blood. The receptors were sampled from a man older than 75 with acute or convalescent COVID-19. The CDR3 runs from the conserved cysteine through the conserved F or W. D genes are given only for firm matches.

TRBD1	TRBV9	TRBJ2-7	TGTGCCAGCAGCGTAGCGTCAGGGGGCTACGAGCAGTACTTC	CASSVASGGYEQYF
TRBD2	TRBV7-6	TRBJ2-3	TGTGCCAGCAGCTTCATGACTAGCCCCACAGATACGCAGTATTTT	CASSFMTSPTDTQYF
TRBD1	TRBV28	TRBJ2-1	TGTGCCAGCAGGGCCGGGACAGGGGATTACAATGAGCAGTTCTTC	CASRAGTGDYNEQFF
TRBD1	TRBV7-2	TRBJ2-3	TGTGCCAGCAGCTCGATGTACAGGGGTGATACGCAGTATTTT	CASSSMYRGDTQYF
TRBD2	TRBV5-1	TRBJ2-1	TGCGCCAGCAGCTTGGCCGGGACTAGTTTAAATGAGCAGTTCTTC	CASSLAGTSLNEQFF
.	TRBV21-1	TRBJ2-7	TGTGCCAGCAGCAGGGATCGACAGGAATCCGGGGGGGAGCAGTACTTC	CASSRDRQESGGEQYF
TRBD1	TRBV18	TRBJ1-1	TGTGCCACCCTTGAGACAGGGATGAACACTGAAGCTTTCTTT	CATLETGMNTEAFF
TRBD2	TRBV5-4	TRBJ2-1	TGTGCCAGCAGCGCACCTAGCGGAAGTAACAATGAGCAGTTCTTC	CASSAPSGSNNEQFF
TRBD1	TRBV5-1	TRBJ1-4	TGCGCCAGCAGCCTGACAGGGTTTAATGAAAAACTGTTTTTT	CASSLTGFNEKLFF
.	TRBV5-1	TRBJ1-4	TGCGCCAGCAGCCCTTTTCAACTGTTTTTT	CASSPFQLFF
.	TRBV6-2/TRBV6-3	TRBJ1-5	TGTGCCAGCAGTACCTCGACAGTGAGCAATCAGCCCCAGCATTTT	CASSTSTVSNQPQHF
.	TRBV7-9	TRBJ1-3	TGTGCCAGCAGTCTGGGGCAACTGTCTGGAAACACCATATATTTT	CASSLGQLSGNTIYF
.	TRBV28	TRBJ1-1	TGTGCCAGCGGCTACAGGGTGGGAACGAACACTGAAGCTTTCTTT	CASGYRVGTNTEAFF